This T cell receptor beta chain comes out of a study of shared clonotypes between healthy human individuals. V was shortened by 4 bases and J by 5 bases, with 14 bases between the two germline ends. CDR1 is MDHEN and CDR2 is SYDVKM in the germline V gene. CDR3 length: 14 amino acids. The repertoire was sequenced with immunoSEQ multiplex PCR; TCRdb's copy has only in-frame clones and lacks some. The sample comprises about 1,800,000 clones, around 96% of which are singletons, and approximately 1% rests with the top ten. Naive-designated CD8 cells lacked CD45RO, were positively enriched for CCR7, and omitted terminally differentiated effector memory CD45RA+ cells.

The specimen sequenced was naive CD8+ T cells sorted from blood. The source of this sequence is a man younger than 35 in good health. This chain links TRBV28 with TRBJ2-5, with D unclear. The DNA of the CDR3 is TGTGCCAGCAGTTACCTCGGGCTGGAGGAGACCCAGTACTTC. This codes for CASSYLGLEETQYF.